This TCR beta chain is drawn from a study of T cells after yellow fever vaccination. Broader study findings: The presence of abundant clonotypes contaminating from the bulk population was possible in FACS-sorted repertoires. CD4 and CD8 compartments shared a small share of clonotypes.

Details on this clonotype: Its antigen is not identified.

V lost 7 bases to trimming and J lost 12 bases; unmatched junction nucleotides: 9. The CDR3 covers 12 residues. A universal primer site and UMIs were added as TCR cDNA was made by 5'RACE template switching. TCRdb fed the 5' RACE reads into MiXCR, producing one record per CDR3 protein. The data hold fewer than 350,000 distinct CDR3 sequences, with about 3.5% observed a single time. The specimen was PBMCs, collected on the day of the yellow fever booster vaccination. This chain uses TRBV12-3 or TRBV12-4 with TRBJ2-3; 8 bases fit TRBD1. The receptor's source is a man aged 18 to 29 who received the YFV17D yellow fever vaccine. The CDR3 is CASTLTGVTQYF. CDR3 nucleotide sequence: TGTGCCAGCACCCTGACAGGGGTTACCCAGTATTTT.